A selection of T cell receptor beta chains follows, all from one sample in a study of vaccination effects on CD4 cells after COVID-19. The antigens for these receptors are not known. Profiled with immunoSEQ multiplex PCR; TCRdb holds only in-frame clones, not every one. Counted here are 35,000 to 50,000 clones, roughly 70% occurring once; the ten biggest clones make up approximately 25%. The material was CD4+ T cells from PBMCs cultured with HCoV-OC43 spike peptides, obtained before COVID-19 vaccination. These receptors were obtained from a human donor who received a COVID-19 vaccine. Each CDR3 is given with its conserved first and last residue. A D gene is named only where the DNA matches it firmly. A clone size is listed for some rows: how often the clone was seen (once, few, many), or a class if it is expanded.

abundance	d_gene	v_gene	j_gene	CDR3nt	CDR3aa
few	TRBD2	TRBV7-2	TRBJ2-2	TGTGCCCAAACGCGGCTAGCGGGGGGATCGAACACCGGGGAGCTGTTTTTT	CAQTRLAGGSNTGELFF
NA	NA	TRBV6-5	TRBJ1-1	TGTGCCAGCAGTTTGGAACAGGGTGAAGCTTTCTTT	CASSLEQGEAFF
NA	NA	TRBV6-2/TRBV6-3	TRBJ2-3	TGTGCCAGCAGCCTCCTCCTCAAGGGGGGCACAGATACGCAGTATTTT	CASSLLLKGGTDTQYF
NA	TRBD2	TRBV6-5	TRBJ2-7	TGTGCCAGCAGTTACTCCACTAGCGGGAGTTTCGAGCAGTACTTC	CASSYSTSGSFEQYF
NA	NA	TRBV14	TRBJ2-3	TGTGCCAGCAGCCCCTGGGCCACGCATCTAGATACGCAGTATTTT	CASSPWATHLDTQYF
NA	TRBD2	TRBV19	TRBJ2-5	TGTGCCAGTAGTCCCTGGGGCGGGAGCCGGCCGGAGACCCAGTACTTC	CASSPWGGSRPETQYF
NA	NA	TRBV3-1/TRBV3-2	TRBJ1-5	TGTGCCAGCAGCCAAGACAGATTTTATCAGCCCCAGCATTTT	CASSQDRFYQPQHF
few	TRBD1	TRBV5-4	TRBJ2-2	TGTGCCAGCAGCCCCCCTGGAAGGGGGCCTGACACCGGGGAGCTGTTTTTT	CASSPPGRGPDTGELFF
NA	NA	TRBV28	TRBJ1-5	TGTGCCAGCATTCCCCTTCTGAGGGTGGATCAGCCCCAGCATTTT	CASIPLLRVDQPQHF
NA	NA	TRBV18	TRBJ2-7	TGTGCCAGCTCACCACGACATGAGGTTGGAGAGCAGTACTTC	CASSPRHEVGEQYF
NA	TRBD2	TRBV19	TRBJ2-5	TGTGCCAGTAGTGAACTAGCGGGATCCACGGGGCTAGGCCGGGGGACCCAGTACTTC	CASSELAGSTGLGRGTQYF
NA	NA	TRBV10-3	TRBJ1-1	TGTGCCATCAGTGAGTCGATGCGGGCCCGCGGGACTGAAGCTTTCTTT	CAISESMRARGTEAFF
NA	TRBD1	TRBV9	TRBJ1-6	TGTGCCAGCAGCGGCTCGGACAGGGGAAGCTCCTATAATTCACCCCTCCACTTT	CASSGSDRGSSYNSPLHF
NA	NA	TRBV5-4	TRBJ1-6	TGTGCCAGCAGCTTTGATCTCAGCCGGAAAAATTCACCCCTCCACTTT	CASSFDLSRKNSPLHF
medium-sized	TRBD2	TRBV7-2	TRBJ2-7	TGTGCCAGCAGCTTTTCTCGGACTAGCGGGGGGTCCTACGAGCAGTACTTC	CASSFSRTSGGSYEQYF
NA	NA	TRBV13	TRBJ2-3	TGTGCCAGCAGCTTAGGAGGGCGGGATACGCAGTATTTT	CASSLGGRDTQYF
NA	NA	TRBV21-1	TRBJ2-1	TGTGCCAGCAGCAGTCGCGAGGGACTAGCGGGATTTAAGAATGAGCAGTTCTTC	CASSSREGLAGFKNEQFF